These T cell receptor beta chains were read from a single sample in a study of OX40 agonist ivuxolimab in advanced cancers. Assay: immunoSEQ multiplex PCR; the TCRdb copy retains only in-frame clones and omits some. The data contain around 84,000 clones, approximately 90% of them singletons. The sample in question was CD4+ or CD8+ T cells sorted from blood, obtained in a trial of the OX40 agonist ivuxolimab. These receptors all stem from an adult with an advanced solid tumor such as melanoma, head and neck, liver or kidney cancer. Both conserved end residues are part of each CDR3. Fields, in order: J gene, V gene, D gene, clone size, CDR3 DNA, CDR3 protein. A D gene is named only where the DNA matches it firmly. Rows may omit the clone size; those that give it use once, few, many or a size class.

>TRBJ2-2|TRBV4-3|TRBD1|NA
TGCGCCAGCAGCCAAGAGGTGAGGTGGACAGGGGCAAAGAACACCGGGGAGCTGTTTTTT
CASSQEVRWTGAKNTGELFF
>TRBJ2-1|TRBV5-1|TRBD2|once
TGCGCCAGCAGCTTGGAGGGGACTACCTTCTACAATGAGCAGTTCTTC
CASSLEGTTFYNEQFF
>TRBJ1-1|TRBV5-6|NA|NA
TGTGCCAGCAGCCCGGACGGGTACACTGAAGCTTTCTTT
CASSPDGYTEAFF
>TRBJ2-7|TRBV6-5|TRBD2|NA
TGTGCCAGCAGTTACGGGGGGGTAGGCTACGAGCAGTACTTC
CASSYGGVGYEQYF
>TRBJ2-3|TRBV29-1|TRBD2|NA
TGCAGCGTTGGGCCTAGCGGTCGCACAGATACGCAGTATTTT
CSVGPSGRTDTQYF
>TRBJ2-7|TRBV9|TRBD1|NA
TGTGCCAGCAGCGATAGGGACAGCTCCTACGAGCAGTACTTC
CASSDRDSSYEQYF
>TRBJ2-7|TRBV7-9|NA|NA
TGTGCCAGCAGTACAGGCACCTCCTACGAGCAGTACTTC
CASSTGTSYEQYF
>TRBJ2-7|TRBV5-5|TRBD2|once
TGTGCCAGCAGCTTGGGGACTAGCGGGGGGTACGAGCAGTACTTC
CASSLGTSGGYEQYF
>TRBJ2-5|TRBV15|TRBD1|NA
TGTGCCACCAGCGAGGGACAGGGTGGCCAAGAGACCCAGTACTTC
CATSEGQGGQETQYF
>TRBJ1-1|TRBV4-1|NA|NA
TGCGCCAGCAGCCAAGGTGCTAATATGAACACTGAAGCTTTCTTT
CASSQGANMNTEAFF
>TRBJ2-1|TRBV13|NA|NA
TGTGCCAGCAGCTCCGGGACATTCTCCTACAATGAGCAGTTCTTC
CASSSGTFSYNEQFF
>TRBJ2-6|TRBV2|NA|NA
TGTGCCAGCAGTGAAGAAAGGTGGGGTTCTGGGGCCAACGTCCTGACTTTC
CASSEERWGSGANVLTF
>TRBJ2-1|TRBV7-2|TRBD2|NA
TGTGCCAGCAGCTTATGGACTAGCGGGGGTTTAGGGCAGTTCTTC
CASSLWTSGGLGQFF
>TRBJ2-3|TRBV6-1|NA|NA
TGTGCCAGCAGTGAACTGAAGGGACCAGATACGCAGTATTTT
CASSELKGPDTQYF
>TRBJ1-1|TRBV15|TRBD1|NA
TGTGCCACCAGCTTCGGACAGGTAAAAGCTTTCTTT
CATSFGQVKAFF
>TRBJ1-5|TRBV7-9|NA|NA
TGTGCCAGCAGCTCCGACGCCATAGGGTATCAGCCCCAGCATTTT
CASSSDAIGYQPQHF